Sequencing of this TCR beta chain was carried out in a study of T cell changes during pregnancy in multiple sclerosis. The repertoire was sequenced with immunoSEQ multiplex PCR; TCRdb's copy has only in-frame clones and lacks some. The sample holds tens of thousands of clones, just over 90% seen once. The clonotype originates from a female donor with multiple sclerosis, enrolled in a pregnancy study. The material sequenced was peripheral blood, taken in the third trimester of pregnancy.

The CDR3 DNA sequence: TGTGCCAGCAGTTACGAGGGAAGCTACAATGAGCAGTTCTTC. Amino acids: CASSYEGSYNEQFF. This chain joins TRBV6-5 and TRBJ2-1; D possibly corresponds to TRBD2 (5 bases). The CDR3 spans 14 residues. Between the trimmed V and J ends, which lost 2 bases and 3 bases, there was a span of 8 bases. Germline lookup yields CDR1 MNHEY and CDR2 SVGAGI.